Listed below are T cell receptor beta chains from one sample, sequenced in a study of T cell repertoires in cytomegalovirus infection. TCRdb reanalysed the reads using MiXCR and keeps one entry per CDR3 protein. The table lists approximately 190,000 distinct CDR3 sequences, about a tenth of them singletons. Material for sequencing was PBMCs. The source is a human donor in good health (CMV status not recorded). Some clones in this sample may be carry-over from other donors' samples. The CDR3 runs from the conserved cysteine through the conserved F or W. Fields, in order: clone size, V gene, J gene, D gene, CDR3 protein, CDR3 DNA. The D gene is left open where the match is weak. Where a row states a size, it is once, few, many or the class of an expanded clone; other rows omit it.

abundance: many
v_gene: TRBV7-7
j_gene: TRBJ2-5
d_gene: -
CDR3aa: CASSLDGAPSETQYF
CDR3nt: TGTGCCAGCAGCTTAGACGGGGCGCCTAGCGAGACCCAGTACTTC

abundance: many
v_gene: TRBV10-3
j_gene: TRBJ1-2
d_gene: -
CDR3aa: CAISESAANYGYTF
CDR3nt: TGTGCCATCAGTGAGTCGGCAGCTAACTATGGCTACACCTTC

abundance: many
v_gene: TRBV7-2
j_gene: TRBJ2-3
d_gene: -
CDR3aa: CASSLTFHADTQYF
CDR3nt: TGTGCCAGCAGCTTAACGTTTCATGCAGATACGCAGTATTTT

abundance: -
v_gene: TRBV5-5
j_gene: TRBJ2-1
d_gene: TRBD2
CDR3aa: CASSPRGGSTLYNEQFF
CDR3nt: TGTGCCAGCAGCCCGAGGGGCGGGAGTACTCTTTACAATGAGCAGTTCTTC

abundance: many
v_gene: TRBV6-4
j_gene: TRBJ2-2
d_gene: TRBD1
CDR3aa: CASSGTGDAGELFF
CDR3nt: TGTGCCAGCAGCGGGACAGGGGACGCCGGGGAGCTGTTTTTT

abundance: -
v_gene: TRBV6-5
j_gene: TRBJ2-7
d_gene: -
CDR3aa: CASSYSRGTYEQYF
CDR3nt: TGTGCCAGCAGTTACTCGCGGGGTACCTACGAGCAGTACTTC

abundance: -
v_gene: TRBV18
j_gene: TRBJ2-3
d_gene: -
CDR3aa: CASSPPTVEDTQYF
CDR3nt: TGTGCCAGCTCACCACCAACGGTGGAAGATACGCAGTATTTT

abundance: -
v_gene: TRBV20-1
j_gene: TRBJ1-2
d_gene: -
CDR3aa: CSARDPTGKANYGYTF
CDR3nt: TGCAGTGCTAGAGATCCAACAGGGAAAGCTAACTATGGCTACACCTTC

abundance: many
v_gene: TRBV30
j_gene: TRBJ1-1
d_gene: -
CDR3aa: CAWRQLNTEAFF
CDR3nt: TGTGCCTGGAGGCAGTTGAACACTGAAGCTTTCTTT

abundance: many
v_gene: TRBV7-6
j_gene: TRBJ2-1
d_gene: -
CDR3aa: CASSLDSTSYNEQFF
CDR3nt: TGTGCCAGCAGCTTAGACTCGACCTCCTACAATGAGCAGTTCTTC

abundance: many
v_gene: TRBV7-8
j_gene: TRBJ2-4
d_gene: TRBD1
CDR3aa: CASSSTGTGKDIQYF
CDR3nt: TGTGCCAGCAGCTCCACTGGGACAGGGAAAGACATTCAGTACTTC

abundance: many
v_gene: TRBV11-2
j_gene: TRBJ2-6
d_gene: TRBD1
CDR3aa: CASSARDRAGANVLTF
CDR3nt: TGTGCCAGCAGCGCCCGGGACAGGGCTGGGGCCAACGTCCTGACTTTC

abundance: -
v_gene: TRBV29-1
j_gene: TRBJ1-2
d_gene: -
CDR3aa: CSVEAGRAVDYGYTF
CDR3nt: TGCAGCGTTGAAGCGGGAAGAGCAGTCGACTATGGCTACACCTTC

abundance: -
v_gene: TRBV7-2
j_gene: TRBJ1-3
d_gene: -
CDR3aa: CASSLGVASSGNTIYF
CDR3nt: TGTGCCAGCAGCTTAGGAGTTGCAAGCTCTGGAAACACCATATATTTT

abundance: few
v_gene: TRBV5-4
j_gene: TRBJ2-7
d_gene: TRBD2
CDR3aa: CASSFLAGGTYEQYF
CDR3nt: TGTGCCAGCAGCTTTTTGGCGGGGGGTACTTACGAGCAGTACTTC

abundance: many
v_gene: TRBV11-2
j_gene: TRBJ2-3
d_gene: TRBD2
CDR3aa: CASSLAGLAGGTDTQYF
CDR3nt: TGTGCCAGCAGCTTAGCGGGACTAGCGGGAGGCACAGATACGCAGTATTTT

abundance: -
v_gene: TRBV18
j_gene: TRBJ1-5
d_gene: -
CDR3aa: CASSPTRAEKAQHF
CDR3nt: TGTGCCAGCTCACCAACCAGGGCAGAAAAAGCCCAGCATTTT

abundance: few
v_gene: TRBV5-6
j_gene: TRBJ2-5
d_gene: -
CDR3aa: CASSPGRPGETQYF
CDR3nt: TGTGCCAGCAGCCCCGGCAGGCCCGGGGAGACCCAGTACTTC

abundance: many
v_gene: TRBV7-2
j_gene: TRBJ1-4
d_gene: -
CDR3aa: CASSLALDSFKLFF
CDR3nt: TGTGCCAGCAGCTTAGCCCTTGACAGTTTTAAACTGTTTTTT

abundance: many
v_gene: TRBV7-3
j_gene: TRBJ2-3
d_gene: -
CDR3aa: CASSTSPVTDTQYF
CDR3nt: TGTGCCAGCAGCACAAGCCCCGTCACAGATACGCAGTATTTT

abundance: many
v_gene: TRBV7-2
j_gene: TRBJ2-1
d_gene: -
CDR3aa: CASSPGVGNEQFF
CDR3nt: TGTGCCAGCAGCCCGGGAGTTGGGAATGAGCAGTTCTTC

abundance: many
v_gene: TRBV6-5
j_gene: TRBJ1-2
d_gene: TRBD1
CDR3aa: CASSYRATGGYGYTF
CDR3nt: TGTGCCAGCAGTTATCGTGCAACAGGGGGTTATGGCTACACCTTC

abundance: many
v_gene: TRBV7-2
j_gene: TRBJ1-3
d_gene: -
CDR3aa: CASSLVQSSGNTIYF
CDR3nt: TGTGCCAGCAGCTTAGTACAGTCCTCTGGAAACACCATATATTTT

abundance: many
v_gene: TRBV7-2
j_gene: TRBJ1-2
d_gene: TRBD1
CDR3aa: CASSWDRALRDYGYTF
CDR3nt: TGTGCCAGCAGCTGGGACAGAGCACTAAGAGATTATGGCTACACCTTC

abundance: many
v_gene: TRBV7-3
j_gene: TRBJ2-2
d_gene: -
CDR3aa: CASSHGVLGTGELFF
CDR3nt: TGTGCCAGCAGCCACGGTGTCCTGGGGACCGGGGAGCTGTTTTTT

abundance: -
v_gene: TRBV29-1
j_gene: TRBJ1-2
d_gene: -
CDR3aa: CSVDSYGYTF
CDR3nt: TGCAGCGTCGACAGCTATGGCTACACCTTC

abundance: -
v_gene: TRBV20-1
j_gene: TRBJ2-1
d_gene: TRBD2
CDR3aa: CSANPSGRINEQFF
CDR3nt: TGCAGTGCTAACCCTAGCGGGAGGATCAATGAGCAGTTCTTC

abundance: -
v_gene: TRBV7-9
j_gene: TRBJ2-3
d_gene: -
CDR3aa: CASSSTAAGGSDTQYF
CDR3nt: TGTGCCAGCAGCTCCACCGCGGCGGGTGGCTCAGATACGCAGTATTTT

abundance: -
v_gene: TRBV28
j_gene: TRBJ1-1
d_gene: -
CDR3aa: CASTAVPQNTEAFF
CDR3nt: TGTGCCAGCACCGCAGTTCCGCAGAACACTGAAGCTTTCTTT

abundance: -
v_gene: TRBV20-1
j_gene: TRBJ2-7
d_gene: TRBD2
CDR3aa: CSANKFGLAGSYEQYF
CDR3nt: TGCAGTGCCAACAAATTCGGACTAGCGGGATCCTACGAGCAGTACTTC

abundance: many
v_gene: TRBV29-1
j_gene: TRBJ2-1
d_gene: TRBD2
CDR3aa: CSVQGLGGDSYNEQFF
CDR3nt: TGCAGCGTTCAGGGCTTGGGAGGGGATTCCTACAATGAGCAGTTCTTC

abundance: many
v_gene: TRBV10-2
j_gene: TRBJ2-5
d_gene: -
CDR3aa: CASSATRFWETQYF
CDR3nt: TGCGCCAGCAGCGCGACTAGGTTTTGGGAGACCCAGTACTTC

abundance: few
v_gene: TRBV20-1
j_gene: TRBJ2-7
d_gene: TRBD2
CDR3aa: CSASKRRGGFVYEQYF
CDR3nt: TGCAGTGCTAGTAAGCGGCGCGGGGGGTTTGTATACGAGCAGTACTTC

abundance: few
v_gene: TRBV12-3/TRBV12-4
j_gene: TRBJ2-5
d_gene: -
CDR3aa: CASSPYRGGRETQYF
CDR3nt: TGTGCCAGCAGCCCCTATAGGGGGGGACGGGAGACCCAGTACTTC

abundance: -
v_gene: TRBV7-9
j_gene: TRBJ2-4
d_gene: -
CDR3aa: CASSLDAGREKNIQYF
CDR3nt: TGTGCCAGCAGCTTAGATGCCGGCAGAGAGAAAAACATTCAGTACTTC

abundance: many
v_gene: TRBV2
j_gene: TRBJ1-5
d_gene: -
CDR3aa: CASSVVVGTGGNQPQHF
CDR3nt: TGTGCCAGCAGTGTCGTTGTGGGGACTGGAGGCAATCAGCCCCAGCATTTT

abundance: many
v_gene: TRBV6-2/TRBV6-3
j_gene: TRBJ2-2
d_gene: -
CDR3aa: CASSYGTTNTGELFF
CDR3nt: TGTGCCAGCAGTTACGGCACAACGAACACCGGGGAGCTGTTTTTT

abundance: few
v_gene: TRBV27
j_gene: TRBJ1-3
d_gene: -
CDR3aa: CASSPKQGYLNTIYF
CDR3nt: TGTGCCAGCAGTCCCAAACAGGGTTATCTCAACACCATATATTTT

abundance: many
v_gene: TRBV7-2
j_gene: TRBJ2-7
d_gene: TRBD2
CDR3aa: CASSFEGLAGTYEQYF
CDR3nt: TGTGCCAGCAGCTTCGAGGGACTAGCGGGAACCTACGAGCAGTACTTC

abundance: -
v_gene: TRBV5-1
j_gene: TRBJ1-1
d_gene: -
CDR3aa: CASSLHGTEAFF
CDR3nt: TGCGCCAGCAGCTTACATGGTACTGAAGCTTTCTTT